The 10 T cell receptor beta chains presented below share a single source sample, sequenced in a study of blood T cells in healthy people across ages. A J-beta primer mix and a sample-barcoded 5' primer were used in a second PCR of roughly 7 to 12 cycles. Via MiXCR, TCRdb re-called the 5' RACE reads, giving one row per CDR3 protein. The table has about 540,000 distinct CDR3 sequences, 20% to 30% seen once. These data are also associated with another study on T cells of mothers and their children.

The sequencing sample was made of blood. These receptors all come from a boy younger than 18 in good health.

This clonotype was seen more than once but under ten times. V and J are TRBV6-4 and TRBJ1-2; possibly TRBD1 for D (5 bases). The CDR3 consists of 15 residues. The germline V and J ends were trimmed by 4 bases and 6 bases, with 18 bases remaining between them. CDR1 is MRHNA, CDR2 SNTAGT, per germline. DNA of the CDR3: TGTGCCAGCAGTGCTTACGACCAGGGAATCGATGGCTACACCTTC. Its protein is CASSAYDQGIDGYTF.

This rearrangement joins TRBV20-1 to TRBJ2-1, with 7 bases fitting TRBD2. V trimming: 3 bases; J trimming: 5 bases; junction bases outside the gene matches: 10. CDR3 length equals 15 residues. Germline lookup yields CDR1 DFQATT and CDR2 SNEGSKA (reference sequence). Here the CDR3 reads CSASPGGLADNEQFF. The CDR3 DNA sequence: TGCAGTGCTAGTCCCGGGGGTCTAGCGGACAATGAGCAGTTCTTC.

J is TRBJ2-5 and V is TRBV29-1; D call uncertain. The end of the DNA fits TRBJ2-7 better, so the J call may be wrong. CDR3 length equals 12 residues. Germline V CDR1 and CDR2: SQVTM, ANQGSEA. CDR3 amino acids: CSVDQDGYEQYF. The CDR3 bases are TGCAGCGTTGACCAGGACGGCTACGAGCAGTACTTC.

The table lists this clonotype with a few counts. The chain joins TRBV2 to TRBJ2-3; D gene unclear. Germline V gene lookup returns CDR1 SNHLY and CDR2 FYNNEI. The CDR3 spans 13 residues. Deletions cut 4 bases from V and 4 bases from J, with 9 bases between. CDR3 region: CASSVWGPDTQYF. The CDR3 nucleotides are TGTGCCAGCAGTGTGTGGGGTCCAGATACGCAGTATTTT.

This clonotype was seen a handful of times. The chain combines TRBV4-1 with TRBJ2-7; 13 bases map to TRBD2. Germline V gives CDR1 MGHRA, CDR2 YSYEKL. The CDR3 contains 16 residues. The V segment lost 0 bases and the J segment 4 bases; nucleotides outside the gene matches: 3. DNA for the CDR3: TGCGCCAGCAGCCAAGAGCGGACTAGCGGGAGTTACGAGCAGTACTTC. This encodes CASSQERTSGSYEQYF.

The chain uses TRBV12-3 or TRBV12-4 and TRBJ2-2, with TRBD2 matching 15 bases. V shed 6 bases, J shed 1 base, and the junction held 6 bases outside the gene matches. This CDR3 is built from 18 residues. CDR3 coding DNA: TGTGCCAGCAGGGACCAGGGACTAGCGGGAGGGAACACCGGGGAGCTGTTTTTT. It codes for CASRDQGLAGGNTGELFF.

This clonotype has a count of ten or more. The rearrangement joins TRBV28 to TRBJ2-5; 9 bases are shared with TRBD1. Germline lookup yields CDR1 MDHEN and CDR2 SYDVKM. Trimming removed 0 bases from V and 7 bases from J; junction bases left unmatched: 9. The length of the CDR3 is 16 residues. The DNA for the CDR3 is TGTGCCAGCAGTTTATGGGCCCTCGGACAGGGGATGACCCAGTACTTC. The encoded protein is CASSLWALGQGMTQYF.

This clonotype was seen a handful of times. The rearrangement links TRBV7-9 to TRBJ1-4, with 12 positions matching TRBD1. Germline V lookup: CDR1 SEHNR, CDR2 FQNEAQ (reference sequence). This CDR3 comprises 16 residues. The V gene end was trimmed by 4 bases and the J gene end by 8 bases; junction bases not matched to a gene: 8. This CDR3 is CASSSTPGTGGEKLFF. Written as DNA, the CDR3 is TGTGCCAGCAGCTCTACCCCCGGGACAGGGGGCGAAAAACTGTTTTTT.

This chain connects TRBV12-3 or TRBV12-4 to TRBJ1-1, with 9 positions matching TRBD1. V was clipped by 5 bases and J by 10 bases; unmatched bases: 11. The CDR3 totals 14 residues. For the CDR3, the DNA is TGTGCCAGCAGTCCCGGGACAGGGCCCGAGGGAGCTTTCTTT. It yields the protein CASSPGTGPEGAFF.

This chain uses TRBV4-1 with TRBJ2-7, with 9 bases aligning to TRBD1. The junction had 11 bases not matched to a gene; V was cut back by 6 bases and J by 5 bases. Germline CDR1 and CDR2: MGHRA and YSYEKL. There are 15 residues in the CDR3. CDR3 nucleotides: TGCGCCAGCAGTTCCGGGACAGGGAGTATAGACGAGCAGTACTTC. Translation gives CASSSGTGSIDEQYF.